Below are 2 T cell receptor beta chains sequenced from a single sample in a study of CD8 T cells in ankylosing spondylitis. One entry per CDR3 protein, called by TCRdb with MiXCR from the 5' RACE reads. The data contain under 300,000 distinct CDR3 sequences, about 10% of them seen just once; the ten biggest clones take up less than 7.5%. Sequencing was carried out using blood, either unsorted or a sorted T cell fraction (not recorded which). These receptors came from a male donor with ankylosing spondylitis or in good health (not recorded which).

This clonotype was picked up many times. The chain has TRBV5-1 and TRBJ2-7, with TRBD2 matching over 7 bases. With V trimmed by 4 bases and J by 0 bases, 4 bases remained unmatched. CDR3 length: 14 amino acids. Germline CDR1 SGHRS, CDR2 YFSETQ. CDR3 coding DNA: TGCGCCAGCAGCGTTACTAGCGCCTCCTACGAGCAGTACTTC. Translated: CASSVTSASYEQYF. The full variable domain, in which reference TRBV5-1 and TRBJ2-7 provide the parts outside the CDR3, is KAGVTQTPRYLIKTRGQQVTLSCSPISGHRSVSWYQQTPGQGLQFLFEYFSETQRNKGNFPGRFSGRQFSNSRSEMNVSTLELGDSALYLCASSVTSASYEQYFGPGTRLTVT.

J is TRBJ2-1 and V is TRBV29-1; TRBD1 or TRBD2 may be the D gene (5 bases each). The V gene's germline CDR1 is SQVTM and CDR2 ANQGSEA. V shed 6 bases and J shed 5 bases, with 11 bases lying between them. The CDR3 extends over 12 amino acids. The CDR3 reads CSVGDRDNEQFF. CDR3 bases: TGCAGCGTCGGGGACCGAGACAATGAGCAGTTCTTC.